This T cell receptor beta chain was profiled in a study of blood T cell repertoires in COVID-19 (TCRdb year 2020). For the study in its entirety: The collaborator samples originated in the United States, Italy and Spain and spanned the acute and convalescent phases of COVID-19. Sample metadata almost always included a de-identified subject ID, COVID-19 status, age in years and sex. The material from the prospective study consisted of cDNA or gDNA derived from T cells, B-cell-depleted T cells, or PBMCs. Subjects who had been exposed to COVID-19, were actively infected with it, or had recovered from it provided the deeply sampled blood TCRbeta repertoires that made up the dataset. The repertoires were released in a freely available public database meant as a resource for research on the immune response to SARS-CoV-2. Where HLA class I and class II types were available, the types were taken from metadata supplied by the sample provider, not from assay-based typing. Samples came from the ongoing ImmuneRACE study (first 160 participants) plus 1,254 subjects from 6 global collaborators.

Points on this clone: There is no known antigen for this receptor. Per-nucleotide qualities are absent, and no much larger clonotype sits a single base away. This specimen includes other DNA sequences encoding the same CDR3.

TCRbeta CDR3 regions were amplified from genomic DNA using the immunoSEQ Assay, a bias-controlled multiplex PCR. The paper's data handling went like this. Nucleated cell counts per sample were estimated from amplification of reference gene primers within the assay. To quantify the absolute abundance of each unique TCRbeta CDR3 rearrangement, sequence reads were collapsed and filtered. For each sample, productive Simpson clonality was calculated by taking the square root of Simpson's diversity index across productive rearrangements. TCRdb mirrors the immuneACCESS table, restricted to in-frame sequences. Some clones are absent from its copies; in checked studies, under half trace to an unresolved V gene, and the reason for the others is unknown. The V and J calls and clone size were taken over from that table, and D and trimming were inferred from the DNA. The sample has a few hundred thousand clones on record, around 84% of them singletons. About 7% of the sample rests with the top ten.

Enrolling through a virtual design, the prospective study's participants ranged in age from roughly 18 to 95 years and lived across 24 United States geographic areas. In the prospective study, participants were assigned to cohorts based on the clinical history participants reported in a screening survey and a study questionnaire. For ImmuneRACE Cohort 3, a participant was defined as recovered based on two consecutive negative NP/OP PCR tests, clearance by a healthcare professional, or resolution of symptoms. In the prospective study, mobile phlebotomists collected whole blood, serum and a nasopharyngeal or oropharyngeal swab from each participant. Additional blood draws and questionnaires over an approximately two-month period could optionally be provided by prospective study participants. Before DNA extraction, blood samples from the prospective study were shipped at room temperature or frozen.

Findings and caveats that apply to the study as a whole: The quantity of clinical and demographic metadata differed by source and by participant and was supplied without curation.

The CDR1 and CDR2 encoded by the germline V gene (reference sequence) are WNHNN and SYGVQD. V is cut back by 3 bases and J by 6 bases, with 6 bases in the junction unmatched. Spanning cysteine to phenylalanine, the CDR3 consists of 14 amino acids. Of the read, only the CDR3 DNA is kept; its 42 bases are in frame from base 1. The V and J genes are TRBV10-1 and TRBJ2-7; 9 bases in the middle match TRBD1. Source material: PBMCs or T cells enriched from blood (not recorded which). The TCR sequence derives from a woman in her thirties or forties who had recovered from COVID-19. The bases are TGCGCCAGCAGTGATGGGACAGGGACAGGCGAGCAGTACTTC. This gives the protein CASSDGTGTGEQYF.